This T cell receptor (beta chain) was obtained from a study of shared clonotypes between healthy human individuals (dated by TCRdb to the early 2020s). Context from the whole study: A few men and a couple of women, aged 18 to 49 years, made up the cohort. Per donor, three plates each were used for CD4 naive and CD4 memory, two for CD8 naive, and one for CD8 memory. Per donor, leukapheresis produced somewhere between about 0.94 and 10 billion PBMCs. To increase sequencing depth and limit assay-specific biases, TCR repertoire library preparation and sequencing were carried out by different laboratories using diverse techniques. To estimate repertoire size and how much clonotype sharing occurs between individuals, the study deeply sequenced the blood TCR repertoires of about five healthy adults.

Using the deep immunoSEQ assay, multiplex PCR amplified TCR CDR3 regions from genomic DNA. Genomic DNA extracted from each cell subset was distributed evenly over all wells of several immunoSEQ 96-well plates, and each plate served as one replicate. Each replicate PCR for sorted subsets received about 210 ng genomic DNA, equal to about 29,000 T cell genomes. Purified libraries were quantified with a Qubit 3.0 fluorometer, sized on a Bioanalyzer 2100, and re-quantified with the KAPA Library Quantification kit. Each immunoSEQ 96-well plate was sequenced on its own single-read 150-cycle Illumina NextSeq 550 flow cell. Under the source paper's analysis protocol: Because only junctional sequences without quality scores were contained in the immunoSEQ output, filtering matching that applied to full-length reads could not be performed. Sequences were annotated with PyIR, a Python wrapper for IgBLAST v1.9, using IMGT germline references to assign V/J genes and CDR3. Reads were filtered out if the reads had weak V/J assignments (E-value above 1e-6), no CDR3, stop codons, out-of-frame junctions, or ambiguous translated residues. V3J clonotypes were defined as sequences sharing an identical inferred V gene, J gene, and CDR3 amino acid sequence. Percentage overlap between repertoires was computed as shared unique clonotypes divided by the size of the smaller repertoire. Richness of each repertoire was evaluated using RTK rarefaction, the Chao1 estimator, and Recon v2.1 estimates of unobserved clonotypes. Generation probabilities for all TCRbeta clonotypes obtained by the gDNA method from a handful of donors were computed using OLGA. The source is immuneACCESS, and TCRdb retained only in-frame sequences with V and J called. Part of the clones is not carried over; for the studies checked, unresolved V genes explain less than half of this, and the remainder is unexplained. V and J calls and clone size are as listed in that table; D and trimming were resolved from the DNA. The sample profile shows fewer than 400,000 clones; roughly 70% of them were found once. The ten largest make up around a tenth of the sample.

With regard to this clone: Its antigen is unknown. Per-base quality was not reported, and no clone a single base away is much larger than it.

The junction carries 7 bases between V and J, which are trimmed by 0 bases and 4 bases respectively. The CDR3 has 14 amino acids, counting the end cysteine and phenylalanine. Kept here is only the CDR3 DNA, which spans 42 bases and is read in frame from base 1. Sequences LNHDA (CDR1) and SQIVND (CDR2) are obtained from the germline V gene (reference sequence). Healthy HIV-negative adults with no recently reported acute infections or vaccinations were included as donors. Only Caucasian adults living in Nashville, Tennessee, USA were represented among the donors. CD4+ T cells were enriched by magnetic negative selection; naive cells were then positively selected on CD45RA, and the negative fraction formed the memory subset. Blood was collected by leukapheresis, and PBMCs were isolated by Ficoll-Histopaque density gradient centrifugation and then cryopreserved in liquid nitrogen vapor phase. Analytical flow cytometry was used to check the purity and quantity of each magnetically sorted T cell population. Genomic DNA was isolated from each sorted fraction and quantified by UV absorbance on a Nanodrop 2000c.

Broader findings and caveats from the paper: Compared with non-shared clonotypes, the clonotypes found in all four sorted-subset donors had higher generation probabilities. Sampling was restricted to blood, and TCR repertoires in tissue are likely to differ from TCR repertoires in blood. Based on pairwise subsampling, the degree of clonotype sharing among donors was expected to be affected by sequencing depth. Larger estimated clonotype richness was generally found for naive subsets than for memory subsets. Because the study included only a small number of donors, the genetic and exposure-history diversity represented was limited. Even with the large sequencing depth, rarefaction of the sorted-subset datasets indicated that sequencing was incomplete. Approximately 5% of naive CD4, 3.5% of naive CD8, around 2.3% of memory CD4, and 0.4% of memory CD8 clonotypes were shared across a few donors.

The chain joins TRBV19 to TRBJ1-5; TRBD1 is possibly the D segment (5 matching bases). The origin of this receptor is a man younger than 40 in good health. Sequenced input: memory CD4+ T cells sorted from blood. Per the publication, the cell subset or site label means: CD45RA-negative fraction. The CDR3 corresponds to CASSIDGANQPQHF. The DNA reads TGTGCCAGTAGTATAGATGGGGCAAATCAGCCCCAGCATTTT.